These T cell receptor beta chains were read from a single sample in a study of spatial heterogeneity in lung cancer. TCRdb reanalysed the 5' RACE reads using MiXCR and keeps one entry per CDR3 protein. The table has tens of thousands of distinct CDR3 sequences, about 12% seen once. The source material was PBMCs, sampled at surgery. Every receptor here comes from a male donor with early-stage non-small cell lung cancer. Each CDR3 is given with its conserved first and last residue. D genes are given only for firm matches. Clone size is not always given. Where it is, it says once, few, many or a class for expanded clones.

>.|.|TRBV5-1|TRBJ2-1
TGCGCCAGCAGCCCAGATCAGTCCTCCTACAATGAGCAGTTCTTC
CASSPDQSSYNEQFF
>.|TRBD1|TRBV20-1|TRBJ1-4
TGCAGTGCTAGAGACCCCAGGGGGTTTAAACTGTTTTTT
CSARDPRGFKLFF
>few|.|TRBV4-3|TRBJ1-3
TGCGCCAGCAGCCAAGCGGGACAATCTGGAAACACCATATATTTT
CASSQAGQSGNTIYF
>few|TRBD1|TRBV10-3|TRBJ2-7
TGTGCCATCAGCTTCCGGGACAGGGAAGAGGAGCAGTACTTC
CAISFRDREEEQYF
>.|.|TRBV6-2/TRBV6-3|TRBJ2-3
TGTGCCAGCAGTTACCGAGGCTCAGGCACAGATACGCAGTATTTT
CASSYRGSGTDTQYF
>.|.|TRBV3-1|TRBJ2-7
TGTGCCAGCAGCCAAGATGGAGCGACCTTTTACGAGCAGTACTTC
CASSQDGATFYEQYF
>many|.|TRBV28|TRBJ2-2
TGTGCCAGCAGTTGGAGCGGAAACACCGGGGAGCTGTTTTTT
CASSWSGNTGELFF
>.|.|TRBV29-1|TRBJ2-5
TGCAGCGTTGGAGAAGGTGGATTAGAGACCCAGCACTTC
CSVGEGGLETQHF
>.|TRBD2|TRBV6-2/TRBV6-3|TRBJ2-1
TGTGCCAGCAGCCCCTCTTTAGCGGGAGACTACAATGAGCAGTTCTTC
CASSPSLAGDYNEQFF
>.|.|TRBV30|TRBJ2-7
TGTGCCTGGACCCCGGCCCCCGGGGGATCCTACGAGCAGTACTTC
CAWTPAPGGSYEQYF
>few|TRBD1|TRBV29-1|TRBJ2-7
TGCAGTGGGAGTGACAGGGGGTTCTACGAGCAGTACTTC
CSGSDRGFYEQYF
>.|.|TRBV6-2/TRBV6-3|TRBJ1-5
TGTGCCAGCAGTTACTCCGGTCAGGGAGGTAGTCAGCCCCAGCATTTT
CASSYSGQGGSQPQHF
>few|.|TRBV6-1|TRBJ2-1
TGTGCCAGCCAGGGACTTTTCTCGGTCAATGAGCAGTTCTTC
CASQGLFSVNEQFF
>many|TRBD2|TRBV20-1|TRBJ2-1
TGCAGTGCTAGAACAGGAGGCAGGGCTAGCGGGAGCAACAATGAGCAGTTCTTC
CSARTGGRASGSNNEQFF
>few|.|TRBV9|TRBJ2-7
TGTGCCAGCAGCGTATCGTCGGAGAGTAGGTACGAGCAGTACTTC
CASSVSSESRYEQYF
>few|TRBD2|TRBV18|TRBJ2-7
TGTGCCAGCTCCAAGGGTCTAGCGGGGAGAGGCCATGGATACGAGCAGTACTTC
CASSKGLAGRGHGYEQYF
>many|TRBD1|TRBV28|TRBJ1-2
TGTGCCAGCAGTTTATCTGGGACAGGGCCCAACTATGGCTACACCTTC
CASSLSGTGPNYGYTF
>.|TRBD1|TRBV6-2/TRBV6-3|TRBJ1-1
TGTGCCAGCAGTTTACAGGGGGCCGGGGTCACTGAAGCTTTCTTT
CASSLQGAGVTEAFF
>many|TRBD2|TRBV28|TRBJ2-1
TGTGCCAGCAACCTAGCGGGAGGCGAGCTGAATGAGCAGTTCTTC
CASNLAGGELNEQFF
>few|.|TRBV7-8|TRBJ1-5
TGTGCCAGCAGCTCCCAAACAGGGAACAATCAGCCCCAGCATTTT
CASSSQTGNNQPQHF
>.|.|TRBV10-3|TRBJ1-1
TGTGCCATCAGTGAGTCAGGGGGGGCTGAAGCTTTCTTT
CAISESGGAEAFF
>few|.|TRBV28|TRBJ2-7
TGTGCCAGCAATTCGGGAGTATGGGAGCAGTACTTC
CASNSGVWEQYF
>many|TRBD2|TRBV12-3/TRBV12-4|TRBJ2-1
TGTGCCACTGGCGAGGGACTAGCGGACATCAATGAGCAGTTCTTC
CATGEGLADINEQFF
>few|TRBD1|TRBV7-9|TRBJ2-7
TGTGCTGTCTTAAGGGACAGCTCCTACGAGCAGTACTTC
CAVLRDSSYEQYF
>few|.|TRBV7-9|TRBJ2-2
TGTGCCAGCAGCCGTCGGACAGAAAACACCGGGGAGCTGTTTTTT
CASSRRTENTGELFF
>few|TRBD2|TRBV12-3/TRBV12-4|TRBJ2-1
TGTGCCAGCAGTTTGCGGCTAGCGGACAATGAGCAGTTCTTC
CASSLRLADNEQFF
>few|TRBD1|TRBV3-1|TRBJ2-7
TGTGCCAGCAGCCAGACAGGGGAAGAGCAGTACTTC
CASSQTGEEQYF
>few|.|TRBV28|TRBJ2-5
TGTGCCAGCAGTTGGACACGGGCACAAGAGACCCAGTACTTC
CASSWTRAQETQYF
>.|.|TRBV11-3|TRBJ2-3
TGTGCCAGCAGCCCAGGAGAGGTCCCCGATACGCAGTATTTT
CASSPGEVPDTQYF
>few|TRBD1|TRBV20-1|TRBJ1-1
TGCAGTGCTAGAGCCTGGGGGACAGGGGCGGATGAAGCTTTCTTT
CSARAWGTGADEAFF
>.|TRBD1|TRBV30|TRBJ2-1
TGTGCCTGGAGCCGAGGACAGGGGTCCTACAATGAGCAGTTCTTC
CAWSRGQGSYNEQFF
>few|TRBD2|TRBV7-2|TRBJ2-1
TGTGCCAGCAGCCCGAATCGTAGGGCTAGCGGGAACAATGAGCAGTTCTTC
CASSPNRRASGNNEQFF
>few|TRBD1|TRBV13|TRBJ1-1
TGTGCCAGCAGCTCCAACAGGGGACCTGATAGAGCTTTCTTT
CASSSNRGPDRAFF
>.|.|TRBV28|TRBJ2-7
TGTGCCAGCAGTTTAGAGGCAGGGGGACTCTCCTACGAGCAGTACTTC
CASSLEAGGLSYEQYF
>.|TRBD2|TRBV9|TRBJ2-5
TGTGCCAGCAGCGTAGGGCGCGGGAGCCAGTACCAAGAGACCCAGTACTTC
CASSVGRGSQYQETQYF
>.|TRBD1|TRBV19|TRBJ2-7
TGTGCCAGTTCCGGGACAGGAGGCTACGAGCAGTACTTC
CASSGTGGYEQYF
>many|TRBD1|TRBV28|TRBJ1-5
TGTGCCAGCAGCCGGACAGGGTGGAATCAGCCCCAGCATTTT
CASSRTGWNQPQHF